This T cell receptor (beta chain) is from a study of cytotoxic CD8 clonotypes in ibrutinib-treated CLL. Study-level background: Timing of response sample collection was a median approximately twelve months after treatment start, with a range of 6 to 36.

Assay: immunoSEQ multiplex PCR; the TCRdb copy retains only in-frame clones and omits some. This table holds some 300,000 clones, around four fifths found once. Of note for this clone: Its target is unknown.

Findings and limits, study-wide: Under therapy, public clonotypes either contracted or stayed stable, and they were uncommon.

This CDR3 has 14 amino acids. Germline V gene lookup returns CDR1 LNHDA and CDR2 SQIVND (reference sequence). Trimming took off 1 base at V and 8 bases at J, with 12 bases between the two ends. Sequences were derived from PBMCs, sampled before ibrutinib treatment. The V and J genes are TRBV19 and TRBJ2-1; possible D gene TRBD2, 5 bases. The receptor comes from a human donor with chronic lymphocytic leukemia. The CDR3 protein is CASSIGGESYEQFF. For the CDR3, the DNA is TGTGCCAGTAGTATAGGGGGAGAGAGTTATGAGCAGTTCTTC.